This T cell receptor (beta chain) was sequenced during a study of blood T cell repertoires in COVID-19. The assay was immunoSEQ multiplex PCR, and TCRdb's table has in-frame clones only and misses some. The sample lists roughly 85,000 clones, roughly 90% occurring once. The germline gives CDR1 LNHDA, CDR2 SQIVND (reference sequence). The CDR3 contains 14 residues. J gave up 0 bases and V 7 bases, and 4 bases lay outside the gene matches. The specimen sequenced was peripheral blood. This receptor was taken from a man in his fifties or sixties with active or convalescent COVID-19. The V gene is TRBV19, the J gene TRBJ2-3; 7 nucleotides agree with TRBD2. Written as DNA, the CDR3 is TGTGCCAGTAAAAGCGGGATTAGCACAGATACGCAGTATTTT. Encoded protein: CASKSGISTDTQYF.